The 23 T cell receptor beta chains given below trace back to one sample, sequenced in a study of cytotoxic CD8 clonotypes in ibrutinib-treated CLL. Data came from immunoSEQ multiplex PCR; TCRdb stores just in-frame clones and leaves some out. Here the sample spans roughly 130,000 clones, 79% being singletons. Sample: PBMCs, taken after 12 months of ibrutinib treatment. The source of these receptors is a human donor with chronic lymphocytic leukemia.

The chain carries TRBV2 and TRBJ2-7, with D tentatively TRBD1 (6 bases). Deletions cut 8 bases from V and 0 bases from J, with 14 bases between. CDR3 length equals 14 residues. Germline V gene sequence: CDR1 SNHLY, CDR2 FYNNEI. As DNA, the CDR3 is TGTGCCAGCGGATTAACAGGGCTCTCCTACGAGCAGTACTTC. Amino acids: CASGLTGLSYEQYF.

This clone has a single count. The chain carries TRBV29-1 and TRBJ2-1; 11 bases match TRBD2. V shed 4 bases and J 1 base; nucleotides not matched to a gene: 6. The CDR3 runs to 16 residues. Germline assignment: CDR1 SQVTM and CDR2 ANQGSEA. The CDR3 DNA sequence: TGCAGCGTTGTAGGTAGCGGGAGGGGGTCCTACAATGAGCAGTTCTTC. Translated: CSVVGSGRGSYNEQFF.

The chain joins TRBV11-2 to TRBJ2-6; weak D call: TRBD1 (6 bases). CDR3 length: 16 amino acids. Between the trimmed V and J ends, which lost 4 bases and 5 bases, there was a span of 15 bases. Germline V gives CDR1 SGHAT, CDR2 FQNNGV. The CDR3 region is CASSSPRGVRANVLTF. In nucleotides, the CDR3 is TGTGCCAGCAGCTCCCCCAGGGGAGTAAGGGCCAACGTCCTGACTTTC.

The CDR3, as DNA: TGTGCCAGCAGCGAAACTAGCGGTGTCACAGATACGCAGTATTTT. Its translation: CASSETSGVTDTQYF. This rearrangement joins TRBV5-6 to TRBJ2-3; 8 bases line up with TRBD2. The CDR3 runs to 15 residues. Germline V gene lookup returns CDR1 SGHDT and CDR2 YYEEEE. J was trimmed by 2 bases and V by 4 bases; bases with no gene match: 6.

This chain connects TRBV4-1 to TRBJ2-7; D uncertain. V lost 1 base and J lost 6, with 16 bases in between. The length of the CDR3 is 15 residues. Germline V lookup: CDR1 MGHRA, CDR2 YSYEKL. The CDR3 here is CASSQGVSSGSEQYF. Here the CDR3 DNA reads TGCGCCAGCAGCCAAGGAGTGTCCAGTGGGTCCGAGCAGTACTTC.

The chain employs TRBV4-3 and TRBJ2-1, with D unclear. Trimming left V 0 bases short and J 0 bases short, with 12 bases between. Germline CDR1 and CDR2: LGHNA and YSLEER. There are 17 residues in the CDR3. The CDR3 sequence is CASSQDIAASSYNEQFF. In nucleotides, the CDR3 is TGCGCCAGCAGCCAAGATATAGCCGCTAGCTCCTACAATGAGCAGTTCTTC.

This clone was counted a few times. The rearrangement joins TRBV28 to TRBJ2-5; D remains unclear. The CDR3 totals 14 residues. Per germline, CDR1 MDHEN and CDR2 SYDVKM. V lost 1 base and J 4 bases, leaving 10 bases between the germline ends. In DNA form, the CDR3 reads TGTGCCAGCAGTTTATTGGGCCTCTCAGAGACCCAGTACTTC. Its protein is CASSLLGLSETQYF.

This chain links TRBV4-3 with TRBJ2-1, with TRBD1 identical over 9 bases. CDR3 length equals 14 residues. V lost 4 bases and J lost 8; bases outside the gene matches: 6. In germline, CDR1 is LGHNA, CDR2 YSLEER. The DNA for the CDR3 is TGCGCCAGCAGCCGAACGGACAGGGGCGATGAGCAGTTCTTC. It yields the protein CASSRTDRGDEQFF.

The genes are TRBV11-2 and TRBJ2-1, with D perhaps matching TRBD2 (5 bases). Germline V gene lookup returns CDR1 SGHAT and CDR2 FQNNGV. Trimming removed 5 bases from V and 2 bases from J, with 19 bases in between. The CDR3 spans 17 residues. In DNA form, the CDR3 reads TGTGCCAGCAGCCTAAGGACTGTGACGGGTACCTACAATGAGCAGTTCTTC. Translating gives CASSLRTVTGTYNEQFF.

The V call is TRBV30, the J call TRBJ1-2; no firm D call. Germline V gene data show CDR1 as GTSNPN and CDR2 as SVGIG (reference sequence). The CDR3 consists of 13 residues. V was clipped by 3 bases and J by 6 bases, with 14 bases between them. The DNA for the CDR3 is TGTGCCTGGAGCCGGGGTATGGAAGATGGCTACACCTTC. This sequence encodes CAWSRGMEDGYTF.

The chain has TRBV11-2 and TRBJ2-1; TRBD2 matches at 7 bases. CDR3 length: 16 residues. With V trimmed by 1 base and J by 9 bases, 12 bases remained unmatched. Germline V gene sequence: CDR1 SGHAT, CDR2 FQNNGV. The CDR3, as DNA: TGTGCCAGCAGCTTAGGATTCGGGGGAGGGCCGTTTGAGCAGTTCTTC. Protein: CASSLGFGGGPFEQFF. The full variable domain, completed using reference TRBV11-2 and TRBJ2-1, is EAGVAQSPRYKIIEKRQSVAFWCNPISGHATLYWYQQILGQGPKLLIQFQNNGVVDDSQLPKDRFSAERLKGVDSTLKIQPAKLEDSAVYLCASSLGFGGGPFEQFFGPGTRLTVL.

The chain uses TRBV18 and TRBJ1-1; 9 nucleotides align to TRBD1. Germline V CDR1 and CDR2: KGHSH, LQKENI. CDR3 length equals 19 residues. Germline trimming cut 5 bases from V and 6 bases from J; bases unmatched to any gene: 22. CDR3 nucleotide sequence: TGTGCCAGCTCAATCTCCGGGACAGGGATGGTTACGTCTGTACCTGAAGCTTTCTTT. Translation gives CASSISGTGMVTSVPEAFF.

This chain links TRBV7-9 with TRBJ2-3; D is unresolved. The CDR3 runs 11 residues. Trimming left V 7 bases short and J 10 bases short, with 12 bases between. Germline CDR1 reads SEHNR; CDR2 reads FQNEAQ (reference sequence). The CDR3 is CASTLSPAQYF. In DNA form, the CDR3 reads TGTGCCAGCACCCTCTCTCCGGCGCAGTATTTT.

V and J are TRBV4-1 and TRBJ2-7; D is unclear. The germline V gene has CDR1 MGHRA and CDR2 YSYEKL. The V gene lost 0 bases and the J gene lost 6 bases, with 6 bases spanning the gap. The length of the CDR3 is 12 residues. The CDR3 spells CASSQDGVEQYF. The CDR3 nucleotides are TGCGCCAGCAGCCAAGATGGGGTCGAGCAGTACTTC.

The V gene is TRBV5-1, the J gene TRBJ2-7, with a tentative D call TRBD2 (5 bases). CDR3 length equals 14 residues. Germline CDR1 SGHRS, CDR2 YFSETQ. V lost 5 bases and J lost 1, with 13 bases in between. CDR3 sequence: CASSATTKSYEQYF. CDR3 DNA: TGCGCCAGCAGTGCGACTACCAAATCCTACGAGCAGTACTTC.

The chain carries TRBV6-5 and TRBJ1-5; no firm D call. Germline V gene sequence: CDR1 MNHEY, CDR2 SVGAGI. The CDR3 length is 14 residues. V was trimmed by 6 bases and J by 0 bases, leaving 9 bases between them. CDR3 nucleotides: TGTGCCAGCAGCCCTCATTATAGCAATCAGCCCCAGCATTTT. Its translation: CASSPHYSNQPQHF.

This clone was detected a few times. The chain has TRBV2 and TRBJ2-3; 12 positions match TRBD2. CDR1 is SNHLY and CDR2 is FYNNEI in the germline V gene. The CDR3 consists of 17 residues. The CDR3 DNA follows: TGTACATCATTAATCGAAAGACTAGCGGGAGGCACAGATACGCAGTATTTT. Translating it yields CTSLIERLAGGTDTQYF.

The table lists this clone with a few counts. The CDR3 region is CASSSGGGNQPQHF. CDR3 nucleotides: TGTGCCAGCAGCTCGGGGGGAGGAAATCAGCCCCAGCATTTT. The rearrangement links TRBV7-6 to TRBJ1-5; tentatively, D is TRBD1 (5 bases). The CDR3 consists of 14 residues. CDR1 SGHVS and CDR2 FNYEAQ come from the germline V gene. V was trimmed by 4 bases and J by 4 bases, leaving 11 bases between them.

The J gene is TRBJ1-5, the V gene TRBV13; no clear D gene. V lost 0 bases, J lost 2 bases, and 8 bases lay in between. From germline, CDR1 is PRHDT and CDR2 FYEKMQ (reference sequence). The CDR3 runs 15 residues. The CDR3 loop reads CASSLGTRGNQPQHF. The CDR3 DNA follows: TGTGCCAGCAGCTTAGGTACAAGAGGCAATCAGCCCCAGCATTTT.

This clone was counted a single time. The chain couples TRBV4-2 to TRBJ2-7; TRBD1 aligns across 10 bases. CDR1 and CDR2 (germline): LGHNA, YNFKEQ. V was pared by 4 bases and J by 0 bases, with 9 bases of the junction left unmatched. CDR3 length equals 17 residues. CDR3 DNA sequence: TGTGCCAGCAGCCGACAACCGGGACAGGGGATCTCCTACGAGCAGTACTTC. Its translation is CASSRQPGQGISYEQYF.

This clone was seen only once. V gene TRBV4-2 combines with J gene TRBJ2-5, with D possibly matching TRBD2 (6 bases). The length of the CDR3 is 15 residues. Germline V gene sequence: CDR1 LGHNA, CDR2 YNFKEQ. V was cut by 0 bases and J by 0 bases, with 8 bases left in between. DNA for the CDR3: TGTGCCAGCAGCCAAGATGGCGGGGACCAAGAGACCCAGTACTTC. The encoded protein is CASSQDGGDQETQYF.

This clone was picked up a small number of times. The chain links TRBV27 to TRBJ2-7; TRBD1 matches at 8 bases. Germline CDR1 MNHEY, CDR2 SMNVEV (reference sequence). The CDR3 runs 14 residues. Trimming at V came to 0 bases and at J to 3 bases, leaving 1 base not matched to a gene. CDR3 nucleotides: TGTGCCAGCAGTTTATCGGACAGGGTCTACGAGCAGTACTTC. Protein product: CASSLSDRVYEQYF.

V usage is TRBV20-1 and J usage is TRBJ2-7; D is undetermined. Germline loops: CDR1 DFQATT, CDR2 SNEGSKA (reference sequence). CDR3 size: 11 residues. V was clipped by 3 bases and J by 4 bases, with 7 bases between them. CDR3 amino acids: CSASPQYEQYF. The CDR3 coding sequence is TGCAGTGCTAGCCCACAATACGAGCAGTACTTC.